This T cell receptor beta chain was recovered during a study of a mutant IDH1 vaccine in newly diagnosed glioma. Study information: Radiotherapy alone preceded vaccination by 4-6 weeks; alternatively, vaccination started with temozolomide cycles. Of the patients given treatment, 62.5% were male and 37.5% were female, and a mean age of about 40 years was recorded. Standard pretreatment was either radiotherapy, temozolomide, or, for most, radiochemotherapy with temozolomide.

Concerning this clone: Its specificity is unknown.

Specified time point: week 23, last vaccination. In the vaccine, a single dose held 300 ug of the mutant IDH1 20-mer peptide, along with topical imiquimod. The repertoire was sequenced with immunoSEQ multiplex PCR; TCRdb's copy has only in-frame clones and lacks some. Among 25,000 to 35,000 clones, approximately 84% were seen once, and the ten largest hold under 8.5%. V lost 4 bases, J lost 6 bases, and 12 bases lay in between. Germline V gene sequence: CDR1 ENHRY, CDR2 SYGVKD. The CDR3 has 13 amino acids. Study observations and caveats: More than 80% of patients showed vaccine-induced immune responses across multiple MHC alleles.

The chain recombines TRBV10-3 with TRBJ1-2; D gene unclear. This receptor was taken from a woman between 18 and 29 years old with glioma. The sequences come from PBMCs, collected from a glioma patient whose treatment included an IDH1 peptide vaccine. CDR3 amino acids: CAISGWNVDGYTF. In DNA form, the CDR3 reads TGTGCCATCAGTGGCTGGAATGTGGATGGCTACACCTTC.